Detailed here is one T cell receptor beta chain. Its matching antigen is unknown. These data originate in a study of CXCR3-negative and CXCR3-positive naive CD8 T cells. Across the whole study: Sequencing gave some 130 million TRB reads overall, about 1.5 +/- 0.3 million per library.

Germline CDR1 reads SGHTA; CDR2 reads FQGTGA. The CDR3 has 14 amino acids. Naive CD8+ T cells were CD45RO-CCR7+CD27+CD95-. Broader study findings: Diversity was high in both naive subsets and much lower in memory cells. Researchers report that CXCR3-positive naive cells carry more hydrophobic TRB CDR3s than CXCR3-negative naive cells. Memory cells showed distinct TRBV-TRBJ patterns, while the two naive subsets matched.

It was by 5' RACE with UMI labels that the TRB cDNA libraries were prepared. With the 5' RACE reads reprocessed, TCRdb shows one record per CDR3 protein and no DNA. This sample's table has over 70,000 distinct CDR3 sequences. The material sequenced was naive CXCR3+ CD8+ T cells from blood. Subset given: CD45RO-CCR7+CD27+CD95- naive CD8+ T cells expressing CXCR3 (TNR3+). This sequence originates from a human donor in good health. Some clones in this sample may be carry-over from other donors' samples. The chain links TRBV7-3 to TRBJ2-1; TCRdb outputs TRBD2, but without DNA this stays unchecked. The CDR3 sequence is CASSPQRDYNEQFF.